These 10 T cell receptor beta chains were sequenced from one sample in a study of a mutant IDH1 vaccine in newly diagnosed glioma. Produced via immunoSEQ multiplex PCR; TCRdb's table is partial and in-frame only. The sample consists of roughly 52,000 clones, about 79% of them appearing once. No antigen is known for these receptors. Documented time point: week 35, safety follow-up. The investigators gave 300 ug of mutant IDH1 20-mer peptide in each vaccine dose, together with topical imiquimod. The material was PBMCs, obtained from a glioma patient whose treatment included an IDH1 peptide vaccine. These receptors all come from a man aged 35 to 55 with glioma.

The chain couples TRBV6-1 to TRBJ1-2; weak D call: TRBD1 (5 bases). Germline CDR1 MNHNS, CDR2 SASEGT. The V gene lost 8 bases and the J gene lost 4 bases, with 17 bases spanning the gap. The CDR3 spans 14 residues. The CDR3 DNA reads as TGTGCCAGCTCCTCGGGACGCCGGATCTATGGCTACACCTTC. This gives the protein CASSSGRRIYGYTF.

The J gene is TRBJ1-1, the V gene TRBV7-2; no clear D. The V end lost 4 bases, the J end lost 3 bases, and 12 bases lay between the germline ends. The germline CDR1 and CDR2 sequences are SGHTA and FQGNSA. There are 14 residues in the CDR3. Here the CDR3 DNA reads TGTGCCAGCAGCTCCCATTCACGGGACACTGAAGCTTTCTTT. Its translation is CASSSHSRDTEAFF.

The chain carries TRBV11-2 and TRBJ1-2; D gene unclear. V gave up 1 base and J gave up 6 bases, with 9 bases separating them. Per the germline V gene, CDR1 is SGHAT and CDR2 is FQNNGV. The CDR3 consists of 13 residues. CDR3 amino acids: CASSLGGTNGYTF. DNA for the CDR3: TGTGCCAGCAGCTTAGGGGGTACTAATGGCTACACCTTC.

This rearrangement joins TRBV19 to TRBJ1-2; TRBD1 matches 9 bases. The V and J ends lost 3 bases and 8 bases, in that order; junction bases with no gene match: 13. The CDR3 has 16 amino acids. Germline V gene lookup returns CDR1 LNHDA and CDR2 SQIVND (reference sequence). The chain's CDR3 is CASSMYSGTGQRGYTF. CDR3 nucleotides: TGTGCCAGTAGTATGTACTCCGGGACAGGGCAGAGAGGCTACACCTTC.

The chain joins TRBV4-3 to TRBJ2-5; tentative D call: TRBD2 (5 bases). The CDR3 runs 16 residues. With 0 bases removed from V and 1 base from J, the gap between germline ends came to 12 bases. In germline, CDR1 is LGHNA, CDR2 YSLEER. CDR3 loop: CASSQDWGAGQETQYF. The DNA for the CDR3 is TGCGCCAGCAGCCAAGATTGGGGAGCAGGCCAAGAGACCCAGTACTTC.

The chain has TRBV4-1 and TRBJ1-2; 11 nucleotides agree with TRBD1. The junction had 4 bases not matched to a gene; V was cut back by 6 bases and J by 4 bases. The CDR3 totals 14 residues. The germline V gene encodes CDR1 MGHRA and CDR2 YSYEKL. CDR3 amino acids: CASRGGQGGYGYTF. As DNA, the CDR3 is TGCGCCAGCAGGGGGGGACAGGGGGGCTATGGCTACACCTTC.

The table lists this clone with a few counts. V usage is TRBV7-9 and J usage is TRBJ1-4; D might be TRBD1 (5 bases). The CDR3 loop spans 15 amino acids. Trimming removed 3 bases from V and 0 bases from J, with 8 bases in between. The germline CDR1 and CDR2 sequences are SEHNR and FQNEAQ (reference sequence). The CDR3 DNA follows: TGTGCCAGCAGCTTTTTGGGACCAACTAATGAAAAACTGTTTTTT. It is translated as CASSFLGPTNEKLFF. Combining the CDR3 with reference TRBV7-9 and TRBJ1-4 gives the whole variable domain DTGVSQNPRHKITKRGQNVTFRCDPISEHNRLYWYRQTLGQGPEFLTYFQNEAQLEKSRLLSDRFSAERPKGSFSTLEIQRTEQGDSAMYLCASSFLGPTNEKLFFGSGTQLSVL.

The chain employs TRBV19 and TRBJ2-1; D ambiguous. Germline V gene data show CDR1 as LNHDA and CDR2 as SQIVND (reference sequence). This CDR3 spans 15 amino acids. V lost 4 bases and J 6 bases, leaving 16 bases between the germline ends. CDR3 region: CASSTRLVGVNEQFF. The DNA for the CDR3 is TGTGCCAGTAGTACCCGCTTGGTTGGTGTCAATGAGCAGTTCTTC.

V usage is TRBV5-6 and J usage is TRBJ2-4; 14 nucleotides agree with TRBD2. Trimming removed 0 bases from V and 0 bases from J; junction bases left unmatched: 2. Looked up from germline, CDR1 is SGHDT and CDR2 is YYEEEE. The CDR3 consists of 18 residues. The CDR3 loop is CASSLVGLAGEAKNIQYF. CDR3 sequence (DNA): TGTGCCAGCAGCTTGGTGGGACTAGCGGGAGAAGCCAAAAACATTCAGTACTTC.

This sequence joins TRBV7-6 and TRBJ1-1; D ambiguous. CDR1 is SGHVS, CDR2 FNYEAQ, per germline. The CDR3 covers 15 residues. The germline V and J ends were trimmed by 3 bases and 4 bases, with 15 bases remaining between them. The CDR3 is CASSFSPSEGTEAFF. The DNA of the CDR3 is TGTGCCAGCAGCTTCTCGCCCTCCGAGGGCACTGAAGCTTTCTTT.